These 30 T cell receptor beta chains were sequenced from one sample in a study of T cell repertoires in cytomegalovirus infection. Antigens of these TCRs are unknown. Via MiXCR, TCRdb re-called the reads, giving one row per CDR3 protein. Seen here are about 920,000 distinct CDR3 sequences, about a third observed once, and the top ten hold around 15%. The sequences come from cultured CD8+ T cells from PBMCs, collected from culture after CMV antigen stimulation. The receptors originated from a human donor in good health (CMV status not recorded). Some clones in this sample may be carry-over from other donors' samples.

Many counts were recorded for this clonotype. The chain uses TRBV6-2 or TRBV6-3 and TRBJ2-7; 9 nucleotides agree with TRBD1. Trimming at V came to 1 base and at J to 5 bases, leaving 3 bases not matched to a gene. Looked up from germline, CDR1 is MNHEY and CDR2 is SVGEGT. The CDR3 extends over 14 amino acids. CDR3 sequence (DNA): TGTGCCAGCAGTTACTTGGACAGGGGTGACGAGCAGTACGTC. Translated, it gives CASSYLDRGDEQYV.

The genes are TRBV4-3 and TRBJ1-1; D unclear. Germline V lookup: CDR1 LGHNA, CDR2 YSLEER. Trimming pared 2 bases from V and 3 bases from J, leaving 16 bases between. This CDR3 is built from 16 residues. DNA for the CDR3: TGCGCCAGCAGCCAATCGGTACTGGTTACACACACTGAAGCTTTCTTT. Translated, it gives CASSQSVLVTHTEAFF.

This clonotype was recorded a few times. This chain uses TRBV7-6 with TRBJ2-3; possible D gene TRBD1, 6 bases. Deletions cut 4 bases from V and 2 bases from J, with 13 bases between. The germline gives CDR1 SGHVS, CDR2 FNYEAQ. This CDR3 comprises 15 residues. The CDR3 coding sequence is TGTGCCAGCAGCTCCATATGGACAGACACAGATACGCAGTATTTT. This codes for CASSSIWTDTDTQYF.

The chain joins TRBV25-1 to TRBJ2-3; 7 bases fit TRBD1. The trim removed 4 bases at V and 2 bases at J, leaving 6 bases unmatched. Looked up from germline, CDR1 is MGHDK and CDR2 is SYGVNS. This CDR3 contains 15 residues. Here the CDR3 reads CASSGLDRATDTQYF. The CDR3, as DNA: TGTGCCAGCAGTGGCCTAGACAGGGCCACAGATACGCAGTATTTT.

This clonotype came up a few times. V and J are TRBV20-1 and TRBJ1-2, with D unclear. Per germline, CDR1 DFQATT and CDR2 SNEGSKA (reference sequence). The CDR3 covers 13 residues. V dropped 6 bases and J dropped 4 bases, with 15 bases sitting between them. CDR3 region: CSAIMQDFYGYTF. The CDR3, as DNA: TGCAGTGCAATTATGCAGGACTTCTATGGCTACACCTTC.

This clonotype appeared many times. The chain has TRBV12-3 or TRBV12-4 and TRBJ1-2; possibly TRBD1 for D (6 bases). Trimming stripped 6 bases from V and 7 bases from J, with 9 bases between. The CDR3 length is 11 residues. The CDR3 protein is CASRTGSGYTF. CDR3 nucleotide sequence: TGTGCCAGCAGAACAGGGTCTGGCTACACCTTC.

This clonotype was seen ten or more times. The chain is built from TRBV6-5 and TRBJ1-5; D is undetermined. This CDR3 has 15 amino acids. The germline V gene has CDR1 MNHEY and CDR2 SVGAGI. With 0 bases removed from V and 5 bases from J, the gap between germline ends came to 11 bases. CDR3 region: CASSYSVPPDQPQHF. The CDR3 DNA reads as TGTGCCAGCAGTTACTCGGTGCCGCCCGATCAGCCCCAGCATTTT.

The V and J genes are TRBV7-2 and TRBJ1-6; the D is unclear. Germline V gene sequence: CDR1 SGHTA, CDR2 FQGNSA. Trimming left V 1 base short and J 6 bases short, with 7 bases between. The CDR3 runs to 14 residues. CDR3 bases: TGTGCCAGCAGCTTAGACCTCCGTAATTCACCCCTCCACTTT. This codes for CASSLDLRNSPLHF.

The chain combines TRBV15 with TRBJ2-4; D is unclear. The CDR3 spans 15 residues. Germline V gene data show CDR1 as LNHNV and CDR2 as YYDKDF (reference sequence). V dropped 4 bases and J dropped 0 bases, with 10 bases sitting between them. The CDR3 DNA reads as TGTGCCACCAGCAACTCAGCGCTAGCCAAAAACATTCAGTACTTC. This translates into CATSNSALAKNIQYF.

CDR3 bases: TGTGCCAGCAGCCCCGGGACTAGCTGGTTGGCTACGCAGTATTTT. Residues: CASSPGTSWLATQYF. This chain joins TRBV2 and TRBJ2-3, with 9 bases aligning to TRBD2. V was pared by 6 bases and J by 8 bases, with 12 bases of the junction left unmatched. The CDR3 is 15 residues long. Germline CDR1 is SNHLY and CDR2 is FYNNEI.

For this clonotype: This may come from a read error, since a much larger clone is one base off. The genes are TRBV7-2 and TRBJ2-3; D not resolved. V gave up 2 bases and J gave up 5 bases, with 11 bases separating them. The CDR3 loop spans 14 amino acids. CDR1 SGHTA and CDR2 FQGNSA come from the germline V gene. The CDR3 protein is CASSLWSLGDTQYF. CDR3 DNA sequence: TGTGCCAGCAGCTTATGGAGTCTCGGAGATACGCAGTATTTT.

The V call is TRBV27, the J call TRBJ1-2, with D possibly matching TRBD1 (6 bases). Germline values: CDR1 MNHEY, CDR2 SMNVEV (reference sequence). Trimming left V 5 bases short and J 8 bases short, with 18 bases between. This CDR3 has 14 residues. In DNA form, the CDR3 reads TGTGCCAGCAGTCCCTTGGGGGGGGCGGAAGGCTACACCTTC. Translated, it gives CASSPLGGAEGYTF.

This clonotype was seen a few times. The CDR3 DNA sequence: TGTGCCAGCAGGCAGACTAGCGGGGGAATCACAGATACGCAGTATTTT. It codes for CASRQTSGGITDTQYF. The V and J genes are TRBV12-3 or TRBV12-4 and TRBJ2-3, with 12 bases matching TRBD2. With V trimmed by 6 bases and J by 2 bases, 6 bases remained unmatched. The CDR3 runs to 16 residues.

This clonotype was recorded a few times. V gene TRBV4-1 combines with J gene TRBJ2-2; D unclear. There are 15 residues in the CDR3. Trimming removed 5 bases at V and 3 bases at J, with 13 bases between. Germline V gene data show CDR1 as MGHRA and CDR2 as YSYEKL. The CDR3 loop reads CASSISVADTGELFF. The CDR3 nucleotides read TGCGCCAGCAGCATTAGTGTGGCGGACACCGGGGAGCTGTTTTTT.

This clonotype is deemed medium-sized. V usage is TRBV7-6 and J usage is TRBJ2-1; D unresolved. The ends were cut back, 2 bases at V and 0 bases at J, with 11 bases in the middle. CDR3 length: 16 amino acids. The germline CDR1 and CDR2 sequences are SGHVS and FNYEAQ. CDR3 amino acids: CASSLSSSSSYNEQFF. In DNA, the CDR3 is TGTGCCAGCAGCTTATCCAGCAGTAGCTCCTACAATGAGCAGTTCTTC.

The chain carries TRBV2 and TRBJ1-5; D gene uncertain. Trimming stripped 0 bases from V and 0 bases from J, with 6 bases between. The length of the CDR3 is 15 residues. From germline, CDR1 is SNHLY and CDR2 FYNNEI. The CDR3 region has the DNA TGTGCCAGCAGTGAAGCTACAGTTAGCAATCAGCCCCAGCATTTT. It codes for CASSEATVSNQPQHF.

The J gene is TRBJ2-7, the V gene TRBV13, with D perhaps matching TRBD1 (6 bases). Trimming removed 4 bases from V and 0 bases from J, with 13 bases in between. Germline lookup yields CDR1 PRHDT and CDR2 FYEKMQ (reference sequence). The CDR3 contains 15 residues. CDR3 nucleotide sequence: TGTGCCAGCAGCTCGGCACAGGACAGCTCCTACGAGCAGTACGTC. Its protein product is CASSSAQDSSYEQYV.

This clonotype was seen a few times. The J gene is TRBJ1-1, the V gene TRBV12-5; D not certain. CDR1 LGHNT and CDR2 FRNRAP come from the germline V gene. Trimming removed 2 bases at V and 1 base at J, with 5 bases between. The CDR3 totals 13 residues. The CDR3 bases are TGTGCTAGTGGTTTGAACAGGAACACTGAAGCTTTCTTT. The encoded protein is CASGLNRNTEAFF.

This clonotype was recorded many times. The V gene is TRBV9, the J gene TRBJ1-6, with D tentatively TRBD1 (5 bases). The germline V and J ends were trimmed by 3 bases and 9 bases, with 16 bases remaining between them. This CDR3 comprises 15 residues. Germline CDR1 and CDR2: SGDLS and YYNGEE. CDR3 region: CASSAQDTVSSPLHF. DNA for the CDR3: TGTGCCAGCAGCGCGCAGGACACCGTCAGTTCACCCCTCCACTTT. The whole variable domain, remainder taken from reference TRBV9 and TRBJ1-6, is DSGVTQTPKHLITATGQRVTLRCSPRSGDLSVYWYQQSLDQGLQFLIQYYNGEERAKGNILERFSAQQFPDLHSELNLSSLELGDSALYFCASSAQDTVSSPLHFGNGTRLTVT.

This chain joins TRBV28 and TRBJ2-5, with D unresolved. This CDR3 region has 14 residues. V was cut by 4 bases and J by 0 bases, with 9 bases left in between. The germline gives CDR1 MDHEN, CDR2 SYDVKM. DNA for the CDR3: TGTGCCAGCAGTTGGATCATGTACCAAGAGACCCAGTACTTC. This codes for CASSWIMYQETQYF.

The J gene is TRBJ2-2, the V gene TRBV4-1; no firm D call. The CDR3 covers 17 residues. Trimming stripped 0 bases from V and 2 bases from J, with 13 bases between. Germline V lookup: CDR1 MGHRA, CDR2 YSYEKL. The CDR3 DNA follows: TGCGCCAGCAGCCAAGATGAGGAGACCTTTAACACCGGGGAGCTGTTTTTT. It translates to CASSQDEETFNTGELFF.

This clonotype occurred a few times. The chain links TRBV6-1 to TRBJ2-7, with D possibly called TRBD1 or TRBD2 (5 bases each). Germline CDR1 and CDR2: MNHNS and SASEGT. There are 17 residues in the CDR3. Trimming took off 1 base at V and 3 bases at J, with 19 bases between the two ends. This CDR3 reads CASSEGPGPLRSYEQYV. CDR3 nucleotides: TGTGCCAGCAGTGAAGGACCGGGACCTTTGCGCAGCTACGAGCAGTACGTC.

This clonotype was seen more than once but under ten times. V is TRBV7-2 and J is TRBJ1-5, with TRBD1 matching over 8 bases. With 3 bases clipped from V and 2 bases from J, the junction kept 3 bases outside the gene matches. This CDR3 spans 15 amino acids. CDR1 SGHTA and CDR2 FQGNSA come from the germline V gene. CDR3 in amino acids: CASSFTQGGNQPQHF. Here the CDR3 DNA reads TGTGCCAGCAGCTTTACACAGGGGGGCAATCAGCCCCAGCATTTT.

The V call is TRBV27, the J call TRBJ2-3, with D unclear. CDR1 MNHEY and CDR2 SMNVEV come from the germline V gene (reference sequence). Trimming left V 3 bases short and J 2 bases short, with 9 bases between. This CDR3 is built from 14 residues. The CDR3 here is CASSLGDTTDTQYF. The CDR3 DNA is TGTGCCAGCAGTTTGGGTGACACCACAGATACGCAGTATTTT.

The V and J genes are TRBV27 and TRBJ2-7, with 13 bases fitting TRBD2. This CDR3 spans 13 amino acids. The ends lost 8 bases at V and 9 bases at J; junction bases unmatched: 7. Germline V gene lookup returns CDR1 MNHEY and CDR2 SMNVEV (reference sequence). CDR3 residues: CASSGLAGEVQYF. CDR3 nucleotide sequence: TGTGCCAGCTCCGGACTAGCGGGGGAGGTGCAGTACTTC.

This sequence joins TRBV5-4 and TRBJ1-1; D might be TRBD1 (6 bases). V was pared by 5 bases and J by 3 bases, with 14 bases between. The germline V gene encodes CDR1 SGHNT and CDR2 YYREEE (reference sequence). The CDR3 runs to 14 residues. The CDR3 coding sequence is TGTGCCAGCAGTTCAACAGGGTCGTACACTGAAGCTTTCTTT. It yields the protein CASSSTGSYTEAFF. Variable domain in full (rest from reference TRBV5-4 and TRBJ1-1): ETGVTQSPTHLIKTRGQQVTLRCSSQSGHNTVSWYQQALGQGPQFIFQYYREEENGRGNFPPRFSGLQFPNYSSELNVNALELDDSALYLCASSSTGSYTEAFFGQGTRLTVV.

This clonotype has a handful of counts. This sequence joins TRBV15 and TRBJ2-3; 8 positions agree with TRBD2. V was pared by 5 bases and J by 0 bases, with 4 bases of the junction left unmatched. The CDR3 extends over 15 amino acids. Germline loops: CDR1 LNHNV, CDR2 YYDKDF (reference sequence). DNA for the CDR3: TGTGCCACCAGCGTTAGCGGGGCAAGCACAGATACGCAGTATTTT. Protein product: CATSVSGASTDTQYF.

About this clonotype itself: It may be a read error: a sequence one base away is much more abundant. CDR3 DNA sequence: TGTGCCAGCAGCCCCGGGACAGGGAAGCAGCCCCAGCATTTT. Residues: CASSPGTGKQPQHF. The rearrangement links TRBV27 to TRBJ1-5, with 9 bases aligning to TRBD1. This CDR3 contains 14 residues. J lost 7 bases, V lost 6 bases, and 7 bases had no gene match. The germline gives CDR1 MNHEY, CDR2 SMNVEV (reference sequence).

V gene TRBV23-1 combines with J gene TRBJ2-1, with D perhaps TRBD1 or TRBD2 (5 bases each). TRBV23-1 carries the ORF label, with uncertain function. The CDR3 is 15 amino acids. V was pared by 8 bases and J by 0 bases, with 14 bases between. CDR3 protein: CASREAGSSYNEQFF. The CDR3 DNA reads as TGCGCCAGCCGAGAGGCAGGGAGCTCCTACAATGAGCAGTTCTTC.

V gene TRBV14 combines with J gene TRBJ1-2; D call uncertain. In germline, CDR1 is SGHDN, CDR2 FVKESK. The V gene lost 4 bases and the J gene lost 3 bases, with 12 bases spanning the gap. CDR3 length equals 14 residues. In DNA form, the CDR3 reads TGTGCCAGCAGCCCCGGCCCCGAAGACTATGGCTACACCTTC. Translated: CASSPGPEDYGYTF. The full variable domain, in which reference TRBV14 and TRBJ1-2 provide the parts outside the CDR3, is EAGVTQFPSHSVIEKGQTVTLRCDPISGHDNLYWYRRVMGKEIKFLLHFVKESKQDESGMPNNRFLAERTGGTYSTLKVQPAELEDSGVYFCASSPGPEDYGYTFGSGTRLTVV.